Below are 19 T cell receptor beta chains sequenced from a single sample in a study of immune evolution from preneoplasia to lung adenocarcinoma. Clones were sequenced by immunoSEQ multiplex PCR, and TCRdb holds only the in-frame ones, with some missing. Seen here are some 16,000 clones, approximately 86% observed once, and the top ten hold around 2.6%. Sequenced: FFPE invasive lung adenocarcinoma tissue. The receptors here all came from a person aged 65 to 85 with invasive lung adenocarcinoma.

The CDR3 nucleotides are TGTGCCAGCAGCCTCGCAGGGGTCAGTGAAGCTTTCTTT. This gives the protein CASSLAGVSEAFF. This chain connects TRBV6-1 to TRBJ1-1; tentative D call: TRBD1 (6 bases). V gave up 6 bases and J gave up 7 bases, with 15 bases separating them. This CDR3 contains 13 residues. The germline CDR1 and CDR2 sequences are MNHNS and SASEGT.

V and J are TRBV28 and TRBJ2-3, with D unresolved. Germline lookup yields CDR1 MDHEN and CDR2 SYDVKM. The CDR3 spans 15 residues. V lost 7 bases and J lost 0, with 14 bases in between. The CDR3 DNA reads as TGTGCCAGCATTAACCGCCTTACTAGCACAGATACGCAGTATTTT. It is translated as CASINRLTSTDTQYF.

The chain links TRBV2 to TRBJ2-6; no clear D. Germline V gene lookup returns CDR1 SNHLY and CDR2 FYNNEI. The CDR3 runs to 14 residues. The V and J ends lost 5 bases and 4 bases respectively, with 9 bases between them. The CDR3 nucleotides read TGTGCCAGCAGTTGGGTATCAGGGGCCAACGTCCTGACTTTC. This gives the protein CASSWVSGANVLTF.

The chain is built from TRBV25-1 and TRBJ2-3; 10 bases are shared with TRBD2. Germline-derived CDR1 and CDR2 are MGHDK and SYGVNS. CDR3 length: 15 amino acids. Trimming took 5 bases from V and 3 from J; bases not matched to a gene: 5. CDR3 protein: CASSPAGGVTDTQYF. The CDR3 DNA reads as TGTGCCAGCAGTCCAGCGGGGGGGGTGACAGATACGCAGTATTTT.

The rearrangement links TRBV6-1 to TRBJ2-5; 12 bases align to TRBD2. This CDR3 spans 16 amino acids. V lost 3 bases and J lost 4; bases outside the gene matches: 6. The germline V gene encodes CDR1 MNHNS and CDR2 SASEGT. The CDR3 DNA reads TGTGCCAGCAGTGAGTCTAGCGGGGGGGTCCGAGAGACCCAGTACTTC. Protein product: CASSESSGGVRETQYF.

This clone turned up a few times. The CDR3 sequence: CASSLAGRGGSYEQYF. The DNA of the CDR3 is TGTGCCAGCAGCTTAGCTGGCAGGGGGGGTTCCTACGAGCAGTACTTC. The J gene is TRBJ2-7, the V gene TRBV11-1; perhaps D is TRBD1 or TRBD2 (7 bases each). Between the trimmed V and J ends, which lost 0 bases and 1 base, there was a span of 13 bases. The germline gives CDR1 SGHAT, CDR2 FQDESV (reference sequence). The CDR3 has 16 residues.

This chain uses TRBV23-1 with TRBJ2-5, with 10 bases aligning to TRBD2. TRBV23-1 is identified as an open reading frame with a role that is uncertain. With 4 bases clipped from V and 4 bases from J, the junction kept 9 bases outside the gene matches. The CDR3 sequence is 16 residues long. CDR3 protein: CASSPSGRARRETQYF. Written as DNA, the CDR3 is TGCGCCAGCAGTCCGAGCGGGAGGGCCAGGCGAGAGACCCAGTACTTC.

The V and J genes are TRBV7-9 and TRBJ2-5; 9 bases are shared with TRBD1. V was clipped by 7 bases and J by 3 bases; unmatched bases: 6. The CDR3 runs 14 residues. CDR1 is SEHNR, CDR2 FQNEAQ, per germline (reference sequence). In nucleotides, the CDR3 is TGTGCCAGCACCCTCTGGGACAGGGAAGAGACCCAGTACTTC. This encodes CASTLWDREETQYF.

The chain links TRBV2 to TRBJ2-5; 7 bases are shared with TRBD2. The DNA matches TRBJ2-7 better at its end, which makes the J call doubtful. This CDR3 is 13 amino acids long. Germline CDR1 reads SNHLY; CDR2 reads FYNNEI. The CDR3 sequence: CASSGDYSYEQYF. The CDR3 DNA reads TGTGCCAGCAGTGGGGACTACTCCTACGAGCAGTACTTC.

The chain employs TRBV7-8 and TRBJ2-7; D tentatively fits TRBD1 or TRBD2 (5 bases each). There are 13 residues in the CDR3. Trimming shortened V by 1 base and J by 6 bases, and 10 bases separated the two germline ends. CDR1 SGHVS and CDR2 FQNEAQ come from the germline V gene. CDR3 DNA sequence: TGTGCCAGCAGCTTAGTGAGGGGTAGCGAGCAGTACTTC. Protein sequence: CASSLVRGSEQYF.

This sequence joins TRBV7-3 and TRBJ1-1; the D is unclear. Germline V gene lookup returns CDR1 SGHTA and CDR2 FQGTGA. V gave up 3 bases and J gave up 8 bases, with 7 bases separating them. CDR3 length: 11 amino acids. In DNA, the CDR3 is TGTGCCAGCAGCTTGGACGGGGAAGCTTTCTTT. It codes for CASSLDGEAFF.

The chain carries TRBV18 and TRBJ2-7; D gene ambiguous. Trimming took off 3 bases at V and 0 bases at J, with 3 bases between the two ends. There are 12 residues in the CDR3. CDR1 is KGHSH, CDR2 LQKENI, per germline. The CDR3 spells CASSPDSYEQYF. The CDR3 DNA follows: TGTGCCAGCTCACCCGACTCCTACGAGCAGTACTTC. The full variable domain, rest sourced from reference TRBV18 and TRBJ2-7, is NAGVMQNPRHLVRRRGQEARLRCSPMKGHSHVYWYRQLPEEGLKFMVYLQKENIIDESGMPKERFSAEFPKEGPSILRIQQVVRGDSAAYFCASSPDSYEQYFGPGTRLTVT.

V usage is TRBV28 and J usage is TRBJ1-2, with D hard to call. V was cut by 6 bases and J by 0 bases, with 14 bases left in between. CDR1 MDHEN and CDR2 SYDVKM come from the germline V gene. This CDR3 spans 15 amino acids. Written as DNA, the CDR3 is TGTGCCAGCAGGAGAGATACTCTAGCTAACTATGGCTACACCTTC. Amino acids: CASRRDTLANYGYTF.

The chain recombines TRBV6-6 with TRBJ2-5, with D maybe TRBD2 (6 bases). CDR3 length: 13 amino acids. Germline values: CDR1 MNHNY, CDR2 SVGAGI (reference sequence). Trimming cost V 7 bases and J 6 bases, with 15 bases left between them. CDR3 nucleotides: TGTGCCAGCATCCACGGGGAGGTCAAGACCCAGTACTTC. It translates to CASIHGEVKTQYF.

V gene TRBV7-9 combines with J gene TRBJ1-5, with 8 bases identical to TRBD1. This CDR3 spans 14 amino acids. Germline V CDR1 and CDR2: SEHNR, FQNEAQ (reference sequence). Trimming cost V 6 bases and J 2 bases; bases outside gene matches: 3. CDR3 residues: CASSLTGGNQPQHF. The DNA for the CDR3 is TGTGCCAGCAGTTTGACAGGGGGCAATCAGCCCCAGCATTTT.

The genes are TRBV7-6 and TRBJ1-1, with 7 positions matching TRBD1. V shed 5 bases, J shed 0 bases, and the junction held 12 bases outside the gene matches. This CDR3 region has 17 residues. Germline loops: CDR1 SGHVS, CDR2 FNYEAQ. CDR3: CASSPSDRAGVNTEAFF. The CDR3 DNA follows: TGTGCCAGCAGCCCTTCCGACAGGGCGGGGGTGAACACTGAAGCTTTCTTT.

V gene TRBV10-3 combines with J gene TRBJ2-7; 8 positions agree with TRBD1. The germline V gene has CDR1 ENHRY and CDR2 SYGVKD. This CDR3 has 15 amino acids. Trimming cost V 4 bases and J 1 base; bases outside gene matches: 6. The CDR3 DNA reads as TGTGCCATCAGTGCCGGGACAGGTTATTCCTACGAGCAGTACTTC. Encoded protein: CAISAGTGYSYEQYF.

The chain uses TRBV18 and TRBJ1-5, with TRBD1 matching 7 bases. The V and J ends lost 4 bases and 0 bases, in that order; junction bases with no gene match: 3. The CDR3 is 15 residues long. Germline CDR1 KGHSH, CDR2 LQKENI. This CDR3 reads CASSRTGYSNQPQHF. In nucleotides, the CDR3 is TGTGCCAGCTCACGGACAGGCTATAGCAATCAGCCCCAGCATTTT.

This clone was counted between two and nine times. J is TRBJ2-3 and V is TRBV5-4; D remains unclear. The length of the CDR3 is 12 residues. Germline V CDR1 and CDR2: SGHNT, YYREEE (reference sequence). V was cut by 0 bases and J by 10 bases, with 9 bases left in between. CDR3 region: CASSLGGGPQYF. CDR3 coding DNA: TGTGCCAGCAGCTTGGGTGGTGGGCCGCAGTATTTT.